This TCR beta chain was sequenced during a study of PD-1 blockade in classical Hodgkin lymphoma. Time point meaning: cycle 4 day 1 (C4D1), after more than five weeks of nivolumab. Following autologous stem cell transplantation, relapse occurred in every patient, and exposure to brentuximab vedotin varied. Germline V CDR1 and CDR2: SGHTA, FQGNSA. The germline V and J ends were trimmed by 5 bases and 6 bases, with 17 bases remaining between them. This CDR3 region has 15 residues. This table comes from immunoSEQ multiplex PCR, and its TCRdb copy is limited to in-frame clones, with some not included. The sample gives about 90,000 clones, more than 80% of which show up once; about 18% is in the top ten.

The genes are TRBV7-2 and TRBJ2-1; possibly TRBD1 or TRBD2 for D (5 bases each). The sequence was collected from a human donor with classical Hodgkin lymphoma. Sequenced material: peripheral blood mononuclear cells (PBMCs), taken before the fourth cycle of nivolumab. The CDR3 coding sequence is TGTGCCAGCAGCCCTCCCGGGACGACAGCCAATGAGCAGTTCTTC. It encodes CASSPPGTTANEQFF. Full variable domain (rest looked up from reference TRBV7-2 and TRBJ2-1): GAGVSQSPSNKVTEKGKDVELRCDPISGHTALYWYRQSLGQGLEFLIYFQGNSAPDKSGLPSDRFSAERTGGSVSTLTIQRTQQEDSAVYLCASSPPGTTANEQFFGPGTRLTVL.